This T cell receptor (beta chain) is from a study of CD8 T cells in Susac syndrome. Age- and sex-matched healthy donors served as the control group. Per germline, CDR1 SQVTM and CDR2 ANQGSEA. This CDR3 is 14 amino acids long. V was clipped by 4 bases and J by 0 bases, with 11 bases between them. The authors reverse transcribed about 0.45 to 1 ug RNA with random hexamers. TCRdb re-called the immunoSEQ multiplex PCR reads with MiXCR, one entry per CDR3 protein. Of some 190,000 distinct CDR3 sequences in the sample, roughly 94% were seen once. The sequence came from a human donor in good health. Sequencing input: CD4+ T cells from PBMCs. V usage is TRBV29-1 and J usage is TRBJ2-3; D call uncertain. CDR3 protein: CSVATTPSTDTQYF. DNA for the CDR3: TGCAGCGTTGCGACCACCCCTAGCACAGATACGCAGTATTTT.